This paragraph reports one T cell receptor (beta chain). The same CDR3 can be traced to other DNA sequences in this sample. The data were obtained in a study of shared clonotypes between healthy human individuals. The CDR3 consists of 16 residues. Germline values: CDR1 SGHTA, CDR2 FQGNSA. The junction had 4 bases not matched to a gene; V was cut back by 1 base and J by 3 bases. The data were produced by immunoSEQ multiplex PCR, yet TCRdb's version contains in-frame clones alone and is incomplete. Of roughly 2,500,000 clones in the sample, roughly 93% were seen once. The gene calls are TRBV7-2 and TRBJ2-1; the match to TRBD1 covers 9 bases. The source material was naive CD4+ T cells from PBMCs. Subset defined: CD45RA+ positively selected. The clonotype comes from a man aged 18-30 years in good health. Some clones in this sample may be carry-over from other donors' samples. CDR3 residues: CASSLVTGGSYNEQFF. DNA of the CDR3: TGTGCCAGCAGCTTAGTGACAGGGGGTAGCTACAATGAGCAGTTCTTC.